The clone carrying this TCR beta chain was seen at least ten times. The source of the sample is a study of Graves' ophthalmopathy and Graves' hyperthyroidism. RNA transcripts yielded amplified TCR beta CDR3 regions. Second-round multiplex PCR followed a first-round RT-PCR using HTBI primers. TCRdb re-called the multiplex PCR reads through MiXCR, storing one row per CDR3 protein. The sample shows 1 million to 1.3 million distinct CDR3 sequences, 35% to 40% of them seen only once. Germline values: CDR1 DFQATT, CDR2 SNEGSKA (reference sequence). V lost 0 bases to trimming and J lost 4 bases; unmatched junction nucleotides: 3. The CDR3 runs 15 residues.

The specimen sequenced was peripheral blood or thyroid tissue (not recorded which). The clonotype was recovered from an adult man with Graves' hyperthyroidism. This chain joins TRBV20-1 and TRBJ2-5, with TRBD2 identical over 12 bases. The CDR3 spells CSARETSGRGETQYF. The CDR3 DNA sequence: TGCAGTGCTAGAGAGACTAGCGGGAGAGGAGAGACCCAGTACTTC.